This T cell receptor (beta chain) originates from a study of T cell responses to AZD1222 COVID-19 vaccine. Findings and limits, study-wide: Unmutated variant regions are reportedly the target of nearly half of TCRs that are spike-specific. Donors were chiefly white British, with a greater number of females, and clonal diversity was perhaps underestimated. Researchers report vaccine-associated CD4 TCRs spanning spike, with dominance at 160-218 and 743-854.

Regarding this clone: Its specificity is not known.

Assay used: immunoSEQ multiplex PCR; TCRdb lists only in-frame clones, some missing. Of 120,000 or so clones listed, about 89% are singletons. The V and J ends lost 6 bases and 6 bases, in that order; junction bases with no gene match: 9. There are 15 residues in the CDR3. Germline-derived CDR1 and CDR2 are MNHEY and SVGAGI. This sequence was found in an adult in good health. Source: peripheral blood, taken on day 0 of MenACWY control vaccination. J is TRBJ2-1 and V is TRBV6-5, with 9 bases fitting TRBD2. CDR3 nucleotide sequence: TGTGCCAGCAGCCCGGGGCTAGCGGGATTCAATGAGCAGTTCTTC. This codes for CASSPGLAGFNEQFF.